The rows below give T cell receptor beta chains drawn from one sample of a study of T cell responses to AZD1222 COVID-19 vaccine. Libraries were prepared by immunoSEQ multiplex PCR; TCRdb keeps only in-frame clonotypes and omits some of them. This repertoire shows around 130,000 clones, about 91% found once; its top ten account for approximately 2%. The input for sequencing was peripheral blood, taken 28 days after the second AZD1222 dose. Receptors were obtained from an adult who received the AZD1222 COVID-19 vaccine. The CDR3 runs from the conserved cysteine through the conserved F or W. The D gene is left open where the match is weak. A clone size is listed for some rows: how often the clone was seen (once, few, many), or a class if it is expanded.

length	V	J	size	D	CDR3	DNA
14	TRBV4-3	TRBJ2-3	-	-	CASSQEWSTDTQYF	TGCGCCAGCAGCCAAGAGTGGAGCACAGATACGCAGTATTTT
18	TRBV23-1	TRBJ1-2	-	TRBD1	CATPRAGDREPISYGYTF	TGCGCCACCCCGAGGGCGGGAGACAGGGAGCCGATTAGCTATGGCTACACCTTC
16	TRBV4-3	TRBJ2-1	-	-	CASSPLGGRPYNEQFF	TGCGCCAGCAGCCCCCTAGGGGGGAGGCCTTACAATGAGCAGTTCTTC
15	TRBV7-6	TRBJ2-7	-	TRBD2	CASSLTSGGSHEQYF	TGTGCCAGCAGCTTAACGAGCGGGGGGTCCCACGAGCAGTACTTC
11	TRBV27	TRBJ1-1	-	-	CASSLYGVAFF	TGTGCCAGCAGTTTATATGGGGTGGCTTTCTTT
18	TRBV5-6	TRBJ1-4	-	TRBD1	CASSLERRDRDVSEKLFF	TGTGCCAGCAGCTTGGAGCGCCGGGACAGGGATGTTTCCGAAAAACTGTTTTTT
13	TRBV5-1	TRBJ1-4	-	-	CASSLHPDEKLFF	TGCGCCAGCAGCTTGCACCCGGATGAAAAACTGTTTTTT
14	TRBV5-4	TRBJ1-2	-	-	CASSPDSVNYGYTF	TGTGCCAGCAGCCCCGACAGTGTTAACTATGGCTACACCTTC
15	TRBV5-1	TRBJ2-2	few	-	CASSFGLLGAGELFF	TGCGCCAGCAGCTTCGGGTTGCTCGGGGCCGGGGAGCTGTTTTTT
13	TRBV7-2	TRBJ2-1	-	-	CASSPSAYNEQFF	TGTGCCAGCAGCCCCTCCGCCTACAATGAGCAGTTCTTC
15	TRBV9	TRBJ2-7	-	-	CASSVAGEGGYEQYF	TGTGCCAGCAGCGTAGCTGGAGAAGGGGGGTACGAGCAGTACTTC
14	TRBV5-8	TRBJ1-1	-	-	CASSLWGRDTEAFF	TGTGCCAGCAGCTTGTGGGGCAGGGACACTGAAGCTTTCTTT
15	TRBV18	TRBJ1-1	-	TRBD1	CASSPPGQGVTEAFF	TGTGCCAGCTCACCCCCGGGACAGGGTGTGACTGAAGCTTTCTTT
18	TRBV3-1/TRBV3-2	TRBJ2-1	-	-	CASSQSTLRGGLHNEQFF	TGTGCCAGCAGCCAGTCCACTCTCCGGGGTGGGTTACACAATGAGCAGTTCTTC
15	TRBV24-1	TRBJ2-5	-	-	CATSGGDADQETQYF	TGTGCCACCAGTGGGGGGGACGCGGACCAAGAGACCCAGTACTTC
13	TRBV6-5	TRBJ1-1	once	-	CASSHTANTEAFF	TGTGCCAGCAGCCATACAGCGAACACTGAAGCTTTCTTT
15	TRBV19	TRBJ2-2	-	-	CASSIVLRNTGELFF	TGTGCCAGTAGTATAGTACTCCGTAACACCGGGGAGCTGTTTTTT
14	TRBV28	TRBJ2-7	-	-	CASSPGALSYEQYF	TGTGCCAGCAGCCCCGGGGCCCTATCCTACGAGCAGTACTTC
14	TRBV27	TRBJ1-2	-	-	CASSPSSDDYGYTF	TGTGCCAGCAGTCCCTCATCGGACGACTATGGCTACACCTTC
18	TRBV11-2	TRBJ2-1	-	TRBD2	CASSLGSSGGFIYNEQFF	TGTGCCAGCAGCTTAGGTAGTAGCGGGGGGTTTATTTACAATGAGCAGTTCTTC
14	TRBV3-1/TRBV3-2	TRBJ1-6	-	TRBD1	CASSRRDRDSPLHF	TGTGCCAGCAGTCGCCGGGACAGGGATTCACCCCTCCACTTT
14	TRBV7-9	TRBJ2-7	-	-	CASSPPLGSYEQYF	TGTGCCAGCAGCCCGCCCCTGGGCTCCTACGAGCAGTACTTC
15	TRBV6-5	TRBJ1-3	-	-	CASSYSGGVRNTIYF	TGTGCCAGCAGTTACTCGGGGGGAGTGCGAAACACCATATATTTT
13	TRBV9	TRBJ2-1	-	-	CASSVELGDEQFF	TGTGCCAGCAGCGTTGAGCTGGGCGATGAGCAGTTCTTC
15	TRBV19	TRBJ1-2	once	-	CASTEGGRRNYGYTF	TGTGCCAGTACCGAAGGTGGCAGGCGGAACTATGGCTACACCTTC
17	TRBV5-1	TRBJ2-7	medium-sized	-	CASSLAAGPSSSYEQYF	TGCGCCAGCAGCTTGGCCGCGGGACCCTCGAGCTCCTACGAGCAGTACTTC
13	TRBV19	TRBJ2-5	once	-	CASSRTRGETQYF	TGTGCCAGTAGTCGTACGAGAGGAGAGACCCAGTACTTC
14	TRBV5-5	TRBJ2-3	-	-	CASSPIRGADTQYF	TGTGCCAGCAGCCCGATAAGGGGGGCAGATACGCAGTATTTT
13	TRBV5-1	TRBJ2-7	-	-	CAILVPRFGEQYF	TGCGCCATCTTAGTTCCCCGTTTCGGGGAGCAGTACTTC
14	TRBV7-9	TRBJ1-1	-	-	CASSFSRGNTEAFF	TGTGCCAGCAGCTTTTCGAGAGGGAACACTGAAGCTTTCTTT
13	TRBV5-1	TRBJ1-6	-	-	CASSPDSDSPLHF	TGCGCCAGCAGCCCGGACAGTGATTCACCCCTCCACTTT
16	TRBV4-1	TRBJ2-5	-	TRBD1	CASSQGSGTGVETQYF	TGCGCCAGCAGCCAAGGATCCGGGACAGGGGTCGAGACCCAGTACTTC
14	TRBV3-1/TRBV3-2	TRBJ1-6	-	TRBD1	CASSTTTGDSPLHF	TGTGCCAGCAGTACTACCACAGGGGATTCACCCCTCCACTTT
14	TRBV2	TRBJ2-1	-	TRBD1	CASGPGQGVYEQFF	TGTGCCAGCGGCCCGGGACAGGGGGTTTATGAGCAGTTCTTC
17	TRBV7-3	TRBJ1-2	-	TRBD1	CASSSQSSTGPGYGYTF	TGTGCCAGCAGCTCCCAGAGTTCGACAGGGCCAGGCTATGGCTACACCTTC
14	TRBV7-2	TRBJ2-3	-	-	CASSPGASTDTQYF	TGTGCCAGCAGCCCTGGGGCTAGCACAGATACGCAGTATTTT
14	TRBV2	TRBJ1-3	-	-	CASSVGSSGNTIYF	TGTGCCAGCAGTGTGGGAAGCTCTGGAAACACCATATATTTT
14	TRBV6-6	TRBJ1-1	-	TRBD1	CASSWRQGVTEAFF	TGTGCCAGCAGTTGGAGACAGGGGGTGACTGAAGCTTTCTTT
18	TRBV7-8	TRBJ1-6	-	TRBD1	CASSPGGHGSSYNSPLHF	TGTGCCAGCAGCCCAGGGGGGCACGGGAGCTCCTATAATTCACCCCTCCACTTT
16	TRBV5-5	TRBJ2-2	-	-	CASSLAGPPNTGELFF	TGTGCCAGCAGCCTGGCTGGGCCACCAAACACCGGGGAGCTGTTTTTT
13	TRBV5-1	TRBJ2-1	-	TRBD2	CASRREDHNEQFF	TGCGCCAGCAGGCGGGAGGATCACAATGAGCAGTTCTTC
15	TRBV5-4	TRBJ1-1	few	-	CASSLGGDSFTEAFF	TGTGCCAGCAGCCTTGGGGGAGACAGTTTCACTGAAGCTTTCTTT
15	TRBV12-5	TRBJ2-5	-	TRBD2	CASGTGTSGVETQYF	TGTGCTAGTGGAACCGGGACTAGCGGGGTGGAGACCCAGTACTTC
15	TRBV5-6	TRBJ1-2	-	-	CASSLVLTETYGYTF	TGTGCCAGCAGCTTGGTCCTAACAGAAACCTATGGCTACACCTTC
15	TRBV5-1	TRBJ1-4	-	-	CASSITGATNEKLFF	TGCGCCAGCAGCATAACGGGAGCAACTAATGAAAAACTGTTTTTT
15	TRBV3-1/TRBV3-2	TRBJ1-2	-	-	CASSQEGRGVGGYTF	TGTGCCAGCAGCCAAGAAGGCAGGGGTGTGGGTGGCTACACCTTC
13	TRBV7-8	TRBJ1-1	-	TRBD1	CASSQTGRTEAFF	TGTGCCAGCAGCCAGACAGGGAGGACTGAAGCTTTCTTT
18	TRBV3-1/TRBV3-2	TRBJ2-3	-	TRBD2	CASSQDQGAGVVVDTQYF	TGTGCCAGCAGCCAAGATCAGGGAGCGGGAGTGGTGGTAGATACGCAGTATTTT